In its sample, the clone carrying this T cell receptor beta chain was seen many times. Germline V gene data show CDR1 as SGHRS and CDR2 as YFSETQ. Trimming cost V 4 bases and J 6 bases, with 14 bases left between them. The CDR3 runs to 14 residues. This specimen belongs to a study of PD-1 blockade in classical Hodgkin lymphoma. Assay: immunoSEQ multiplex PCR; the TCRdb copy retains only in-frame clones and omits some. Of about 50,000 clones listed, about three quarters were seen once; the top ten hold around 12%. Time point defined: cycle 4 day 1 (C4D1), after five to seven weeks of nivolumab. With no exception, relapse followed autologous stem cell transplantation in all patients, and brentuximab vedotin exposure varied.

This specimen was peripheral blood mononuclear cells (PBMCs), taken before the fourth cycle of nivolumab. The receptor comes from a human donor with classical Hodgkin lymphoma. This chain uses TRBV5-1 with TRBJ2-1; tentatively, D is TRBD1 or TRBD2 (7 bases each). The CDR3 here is CASSTQGEGNEQFF. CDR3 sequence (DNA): TGCGCCAGCAGCACCCAGGGGGAGGGCAATGAGCAGTTCTTC.